The next 18 T cell receptor beta chains were all read from a single sample in a study of PD-1 blockade in classical Hodgkin lymphoma (dated by TCRdb to the early 2020s). The time point label of this sample denotes: cycle 2 day 1 (C2D1) of nivolumab. Relapse after autologous stem cell transplantation had occurred in all trial patients, and cohorts A, B and C were distinguished by prior brentuximab vedotin exposure. Library construction relied on the immunoSEQ multiplex PCR assay. Imported from immuneACCESS, the table was reduced by TCRdb to in-frame sequences with V and J called. These copies leave out some clones; in studies compared against another copy, an unresolved V gene accounts for under half, and the cause of the remainder is not known. Recorded for this sample are about 39,000 clones; roughly three quarters of them occurred a single time. The ten most abundant clones make up 13% to 15% of the sample.

The material was peripheral blood mononuclear cells (PBMCs), obtained before the second cycle of nivolumab. The receptors originated from a human donor with classical Hodgkin lymphoma.

This clone has a single count. CDR3 protein: CASSYRLGTQYF. The CDR3 DNA reads TGTGCCAGCAGTTATAGGCTAGGTACCCAGTACTTC. The V gene is TRBV6-5, the J gene TRBJ2-5; no clear D. V was trimmed by 3 bases and J by 8 bases, leaving 10 bases between them. CDR3 length equals 12 residues. The V gene's germline CDR1 is MNHEY and CDR2 SVGAGI.

The chain uses TRBV5-6 and TRBJ1-1, with D maybe TRBD1 (5 bases). Trimming removed 3 bases at V and 1 base at J, with 22 bases between. There are 18 residues in the CDR3. CDR1 and CDR2 (germline): SGHDT, YYEEEE. CDR3 residues: CASSSIYFWGDSNTEAFF. The CDR3 DNA sequence: TGTGCCAGCAGCTCAATCTATTTTTGGGGGGATTCGAACACTGAAGCTTTCTTT. Full variable domain (outside the CDR3, taken from reference TRBV5-6 and TRBJ1-1): DAGVTQSPTHLIKTRGQQVTLRCSPKSGHDTVSWYQQALGQGPQFIFQYYEEEERQRGNFPDRFSGHQFPNYSSELNVNALLLGDSALYLCASSSIYFWGDSNTEAFFGQGTRLTVV.

This clone has a handful of counts. This chain uses TRBV2 with TRBJ1-1, with 7 bases lining up with TRBD1. V lost 7 bases, J lost 7 bases, and 12 bases stayed unmatched. CDR3 size: 14 residues. Germline V gene lookup returns CDR1 SNHLY and CDR2 FYNNEI. The DNA of the CDR3 is TGTGCCAGCACCTATCTACAGGGGCGCGGTGAAGCTTTCTTT. Protein: CASTYLQGRGEAFF.

The chain recombines TRBV5-1 with TRBJ2-5; 11 nucleotides match TRBD2. The CDR3 runs 16 residues. Germline V lookup: CDR1 SGHRS, CDR2 YFSETQ. Unmatched junction bases numbered 3, after V lost 0 bases and J lost 2 bases. In DNA, the CDR3 is TGCGCCAGCAGCTTGGGATCTAGCGGGGGGCAAGAGACCCAGTACTTC. It codes for CASSLGSSGGQETQYF.

This clone was seen only once. The chain combines TRBV2 with TRBJ2-5; 13 nucleotides align to TRBD2. This CDR3 contains 16 residues. Looked up from germline, CDR1 is SNHLY and CDR2 is FYNNEI. V shed 3 bases, J shed 2 bases, and the junction held 3 bases outside the gene matches. CDR3: CASSEGLAGTQETQYF. CDR3 nucleotides: TGTGCCAGCAGTGAGGGACTAGCGGGAACACAAGAGACCCAGTACTTC.

The CDR3 DNA follows: TGTGCCAGCAGCTTGGGGACAGGTATCTCTGGGGCCAACGTCCTGACTTTC. Translated, it gives CASSLGTGISGANVLTF. The rearrangement links TRBV11-3 to TRBJ2-6, with 8 bases aligning to TRBD1. Germline assignment: CDR1 SGHNT and CDR2 YENEEA. Unmatched junction bases numbered 4, after V lost 3 bases and J lost 0 bases. The CDR3 spans 17 residues.

This chain links TRBV11-3 with TRBJ2-1; D gene ambiguous. The CDR3 length is 15 residues. The ends were cut back, 1 base at V and 4 bases at J, with 11 bases in the middle. Germline CDR1 and CDR2: SGHNT and YENEEA. The CDR3 loop reads CASSLGLTRYNEQFF. In nucleotides, the CDR3 is TGTGCCAGCAGCTTAGGGTTAACCAGGTACAATGAGCAGTTCTTC.

CDR3 protein: CASSITVGTVYGYTF. Here the CDR3 DNA reads TGTGCCAGTAGTATCACGGTGGGGACAGTCTATGGCTACACCTTC. This chain links TRBV19 with TRBJ1-2, with TRBD1 identical over 7 bases. CDR3 length: 15 amino acids. The junction had 8 bases not matched to a gene; V was cut back by 3 bases and J by 4 bases. The germline V gene encodes CDR1 LNHDA and CDR2 SQIVND (reference sequence).

This rearrangement joins TRBV7-2 to TRBJ2-2, with 7 bases identical to TRBD1. Trimming cost V 5 bases and J 7 bases; bases outside gene matches: 7. Germline V gene sequence: CDR1 SGHTA, CDR2 FQGNSA. CDR3 length: 14 residues. DNA for the CDR3: TGTGCCAGCAGCCTACAGGGGTTGGGCGGGGAGCTGTTTTTT. This encodes CASSLQGLGGELFF.

The gene calls are TRBV4-3 and TRBJ1-1; D is ambiguous. The V end was cut by 0 bases, the J end by 0 bases, with 14 bases between. Germline CDR1 reads LGHNA; CDR2 reads YSLEER. CDR3 size: 17 residues. This CDR3 is CASSQESTGRLNTEAFF. CDR3 nucleotide sequence: TGCGCCAGCAGCCAAGAGAGTACCGGGCGGTTGAACACTGAAGCTTTCTTT.

The chain uses TRBV28 and TRBJ1-3, with a possible D match to TRBD1 (5 bases). Between the trimmed V and J ends, which lost 5 bases and 7 bases, there was a span of 15 bases. This CDR3 has 14 amino acids. Per germline, CDR1 MDHEN and CDR2 SYDVKM. The CDR3 loop is CASSPGTLSNTIYF. CDR3 nucleotide sequence: TGTGCCAGCAGTCCCGGGACCCTCTCTAACACCATATATTTT.

This clone occurred once. This rearrangement joins TRBV28 to TRBJ1-2; D gene unclear. Trimming left V 5 bases short and J 4 bases short, with 8 bases between. Germline loops: CDR1 MDHEN, CDR2 SYDVKM. This CDR3 spans 12 amino acids. DNA for the CDR3: TGTGCCAGCAGTGTGGGGTTCTATGGCTACACCTTC. The encoded protein is CASSVGFYGYTF.

The CDR3 region is CASRATGTGRNQPQHF. The CDR3 DNA reads as TGTGCCAGTAGGGCAACAGGGACAGGGAGGAATCAGCCCCAGCATTTT. The V call is TRBV19, the J call TRBJ1-5; 9 bases map to TRBD1. The CDR3 totals 16 residues. Germline assignment: CDR1 LNHDA and CDR2 SQIVND (reference sequence). Trimming took 6 bases from V and 4 from J; bases not matched to a gene: 10.

This clone was observed at least ten times. This chain links TRBV25-1 with TRBJ2-7; a possible D gene is TRBD2 (5 bases). V was cut by 3 bases and J by 8 bases, with 11 bases left in between. Germline CDR1 is MGHDK and CDR2 is SYGVNS. The CDR3 is 12 amino acids. Here the CDR3 reads CASSDGLVKQYF. The CDR3 DNA follows: TGTGCCAGCAGTGATGGACTGGTGAAGCAGTACTTC.

This rearrangement joins TRBV7-2 to TRBJ2-7, with D possibly matching TRBD2 (6 bases). The germline V gene encodes CDR1 SGHTA and CDR2 FQGNSA. Trimming cost V 2 bases and J 2 bases, with 13 bases left between them. The CDR3 totals 15 residues. CDR3 DNA sequence: TGTGCCAGCAGCTTATTGGGGGGTTCACCCTACGAGCAGTACTTC. Amino acid sequence: CASSLLGGSPYEQYF.

J is TRBJ2-7 and V is TRBV7-2; 8 nucleotides match TRBD2. V shed 2 bases, J shed 0 bases, and the junction held 6 bases outside the gene matches. CDR1 is SGHTA, CDR2 FQGNSA, per germline. The CDR3 contains 16 residues. In DNA form, the CDR3 reads TGTGCCAGCAGCTTAAAGCCTAGCGGGTACTCCTACGAGCAGTACTTC. Its protein product is CASSLKPSGYSYEQYF.

This chain joins TRBV9 and TRBJ1-2; the D is unclear. Deletions cut 0 bases from V and 6 bases from J, with 12 bases between. This CDR3 is 14 amino acids long. CDR1 is SGDLS, CDR2 YYNGEE, per germline. In DNA, the CDR3 is TGTGCCAGCAGCGTAGGGGTCGGGCTAGATGGCTACACCTTC. Translated: CASSVGVGLDGYTF.

The V gene is TRBV19, the J gene TRBJ1-1, with TRBD1 matching 7 bases. Germline CDR1 reads LNHDA; CDR2 reads SQIVND (reference sequence). The CDR3 covers 15 residues. Trimming took 5 bases from V and 3 from J; bases not matched to a gene: 9. CDR3 amino acids: CASSPDREWDTEAFF. The CDR3 DNA sequence: TGTGCCAGTAGTCCCGACAGGGAGTGGGACACTGAAGCTTTCTTT. Full variable domain (missing parts from reference TRBV19 and TRBJ1-1): DGGITQSPKYLFRKEGQNVTLSCEQNLNHDAMYWYRQDPGQGLRLIYYSQIVNDFQKGDIAEGYSVSREKKESFPLTVTSAQKNPTAFYLCASSPDREWDTEAFFGQGTRLTVV.